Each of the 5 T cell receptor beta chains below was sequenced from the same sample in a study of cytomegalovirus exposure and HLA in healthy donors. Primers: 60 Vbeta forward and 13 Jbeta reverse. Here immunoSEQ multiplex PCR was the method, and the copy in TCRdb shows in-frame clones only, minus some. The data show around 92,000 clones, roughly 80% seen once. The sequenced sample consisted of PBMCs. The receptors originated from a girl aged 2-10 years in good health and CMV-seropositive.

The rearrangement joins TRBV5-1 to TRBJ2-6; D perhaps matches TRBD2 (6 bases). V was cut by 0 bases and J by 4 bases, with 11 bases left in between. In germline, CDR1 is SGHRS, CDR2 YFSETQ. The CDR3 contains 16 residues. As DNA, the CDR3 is TGCGCCAGCAGCTTGGTACGCGGGACCGGGGCCAACGTCCTGACTTTC. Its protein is CASSLVRGTGANVLTF.

The chain's CDR3 is CASSFDKNTEAFF. The CDR3 bases are TGTGCCAGCAGCTTCGACAAGAACACTGAAGCTTTCTTT. V is TRBV7-3 and J is TRBJ1-1; no clear D. Trimming pared 3 bases from V and 1 base from J, leaving 6 bases between. Germline values: CDR1 SGHTA, CDR2 FQGTGA. This CDR3 comprises 13 residues. The whole variable domain, filled in from reference TRBV7-3 and TRBJ1-1, reads GAGVSQTPSNKVTEKGKYVELRCDPISGHTALYWYRQSLGQGPEFLIYFQGTGAADDSGLPNDRFFAVRPEGSVSTLKIQRTERGDSAVYLCASSFDKNTEAFFGQGTRLTVV.

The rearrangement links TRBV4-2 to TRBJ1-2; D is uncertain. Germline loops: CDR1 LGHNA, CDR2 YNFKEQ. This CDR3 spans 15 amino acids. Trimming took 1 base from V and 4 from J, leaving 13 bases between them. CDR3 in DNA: TGTGCCAGCAGCCAAGGTGGTCGGGATTTCTATGGCTACACCTTC. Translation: CASSQGGRDFYGYTF.

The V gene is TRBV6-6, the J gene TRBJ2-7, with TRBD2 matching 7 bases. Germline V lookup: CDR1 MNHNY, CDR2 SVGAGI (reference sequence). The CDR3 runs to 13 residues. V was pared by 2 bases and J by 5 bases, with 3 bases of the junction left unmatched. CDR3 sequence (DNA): TGTGCCAGCAGTTACGTAAGCGGGAACGAGCAGTACTTC. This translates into CASSYVSGNEQYF.

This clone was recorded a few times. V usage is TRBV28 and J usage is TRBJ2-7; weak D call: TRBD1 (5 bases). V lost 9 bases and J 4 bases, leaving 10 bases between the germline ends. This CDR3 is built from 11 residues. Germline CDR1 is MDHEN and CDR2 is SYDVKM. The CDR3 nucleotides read TGTGCCAGAAGGGGCAGTTACGAGCAGTACTTC. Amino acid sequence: CARRGSYEQYF.